This T cell receptor (beta chain) originates from a study of blood T cells in healthy people across ages. At the level of the study: Per every two T cells, about one barcoded beta molecule was captured by template switching. General study results and limits: Observed TCR beta diversity per million T cells went down as age went up. This fall followed a roughly linear course with age.

Next came a second PCR, run for about 6 to 12 cycles, which used a sample-barcoded 5' primer along with a J-beta primer mix. Each cDNA molecule received a tag from a template-switch adaptor that had 12 random nucleotides. From each sample, at least 2.5 million paired-end reads containing CDR3 were obtained. MiXCR, run by TCRdb on the 5' RACE reads, gives a single entry per CDR3 protein. Here the sample spans about 1.8 million distinct CDR3 sequences, around 48% being singletons. This clonotype was counted only a few times. The antigen remains unidentified. The length of the CDR3 is 14 residues. Trimming took 1 base from V and 2 from J, leaving 8 bases between them. The germline CDR1 and CDR2 sequences are MNHEY and SVGEGT.

V and J are TRBV6-2 or TRBV6-3 and TRBJ2-5; D is possibly TRBD2 (5 bases). The sequence derives from a woman aged 40 to 55 in good health. Sequences were obtained from blood. The CDR3 reads CASSYLRGQETQYF. CDR3 sequence (DNA): TGTGCCAGCAGTTACTTACGGGGACAAGAGACCCAGTACTTC.